The next 9 T cell receptor beta chains were all read from a single sample in a study of a mutant IDH1 vaccine in newly diagnosed glioma. Measured with immunoSEQ multiplex PCR; TCRdb has only the in-frame clones, and not every one. The sample records about 64,000 clones, approximately 84% being singletons. As for time point: week 11, during vaccination. Every vaccine dose comprised 300 ug of mutant IDH1 20-mer peptide plus topical imiquimod. No antigen is known for these receptors. Sequenced here: PBMCs, sampled from a glioma patient whose treatment included an IDH1 peptide vaccine. These receptors were taken from a woman aged 45-65 years with glioma.

The chain couples TRBV27 to TRBJ1-5, with unresolved D. CDR1 and CDR2 from the germline V gene are MNHEY and SMNVEV (reference sequence). V was trimmed by 0 bases and J by 5 bases, leaving 8 bases between them. The CDR3 has 14 residues. The CDR3 sequence: CASSLSGRHQPQHF. In DNA form, the CDR3 reads TGTGCCAGCAGTTTATCAGGGAGGCATCAGCCCCAGCATTTT.

The chain couples TRBV7-9 to TRBJ2-1, with 7 bases lining up with TRBD1. Trimming removed 4 bases from V and 0 bases from J; junction bases left unmatched: 6. CDR1 SEHNR and CDR2 FQNEAQ come from the germline V gene (reference sequence). This CDR3 has 16 amino acids. CDR3 sequence: CASSSDRTPSYNEQFF. The CDR3 DNA reads as TGTGCCAGCAGCTCGGACAGGACTCCCTCCTACAATGAGCAGTTCTTC.

V is TRBV27 and J is TRBJ2-7, with D possibly called TRBD1 or TRBD2 (5 bases each). CDR1 MNHEY and CDR2 SMNVEV come from the germline V gene (reference sequence). CDR3 length equals 12 residues. V was shortened by 5 bases and J by 7 bases, with 12 bases between the two germline ends. The CDR3 protein is CASSPPGREQYF. The CDR3 DNA is TGTGCCAGCAGTCCTCCGGGGCGGGAGCAGTACTTC.

The chain recombines TRBV10-3 with TRBJ1-2; TRBD1 matches at 8 bases. The trim removed 6 bases at V and 4 bases at J, leaving 7 bases unmatched. Germline V CDR1 and CDR2: ENHRY, SYGVKD. The CDR3 spans 14 residues. DNA of the CDR3: TGTGCCATCAGCAAGACAGGGGAAGGCTATGGCTACACCTTC. It specifies CAISKTGEGYGYTF.

This chain links TRBV5-4 with TRBJ1-1; the D is unclear. Germline CDR1 and CDR2: SGHNT and YYREEE (reference sequence). The CDR3 covers 14 residues. Trimming took 3 bases from V and 2 from J, leaving 11 bases between them. The CDR3 loop is CASSWRAQNTEAFF. DNA for the CDR3: TGTGCCAGCAGCTGGCGGGCCCAAAACACTGAAGCTTTCTTT.

This clone was picked up a small number of times. The genes are TRBV5-4 and TRBJ1-1, with TRBD1 as a possible D gene (6 bases). The CDR3 contains 15 residues. CDR1 and CDR2 (germline): SGHNT, YYREEE (reference sequence). V was shortened by 5 bases and J by 8 bases, with 22 bases between the two germline ends. The CDR3 nucleotides are TGTGCCAGCAGTCCCGGAGGGCCGGGGGCGACGGAAGCTTTCTTT. This sequence encodes CASSPGGPGATEAFF. The full variable domain, with the rest looked up from reference TRBV5-4 and TRBJ1-1, is ETGVTQSPTHLIKTRGQQVTLRCSSQSGHNTVSWYQQALGQGPQFIFQYYREEENGRGNFPPRFSGLQFPNYSSELNVNALELDDSALYLCASSPGGPGATEAFFGQGTRLTVV.

V usage is TRBV2 and J usage is TRBJ1-5; weak D call: TRBD1 (5 bases). V shed 7 bases and J shed 2 bases, with 15 bases lying between them. CDR3 length: 15 amino acids. Germline V gives CDR1 SNHLY, CDR2 FYNNEI. CDR3 DNA sequence: TGTGCCAGCACCCCAGGTTTGGGACGCAATCAGCCCCAGCATTTT. Protein sequence: CASTPGLGRNQPQHF.

This chain links TRBV6-1 with TRBJ2-2; tentatively, D is TRBD1 (5 bases). The CDR3 has 14 amino acids. CDR1 and CDR2 from the germline V gene are MNHNS and SASEGT. V lost 7 bases and J lost 6, with 15 bases in between. CDR3 DNA: TGTGCCAGCAACAGGCAGGGTGGGGCCGGGGAGCTGTTTTTT. The encoded protein is CASNRQGGAGELFF.

The chain couples TRBV10-2 to TRBJ2-5; 8 bases line up with TRBD1. The CDR3 spans 13 residues. Germline V gene sequence: CDR1 WSHSY, CDR2 SAAADI. V was clipped by 4 bases and J by 9 bases; unmatched bases: 7. CDR3 loop: CASSAGQGVSQYF. Here the CDR3 DNA reads TGCGCCAGCAGTGCAGGACAGGGAGTGTCCCAGTACTTC.